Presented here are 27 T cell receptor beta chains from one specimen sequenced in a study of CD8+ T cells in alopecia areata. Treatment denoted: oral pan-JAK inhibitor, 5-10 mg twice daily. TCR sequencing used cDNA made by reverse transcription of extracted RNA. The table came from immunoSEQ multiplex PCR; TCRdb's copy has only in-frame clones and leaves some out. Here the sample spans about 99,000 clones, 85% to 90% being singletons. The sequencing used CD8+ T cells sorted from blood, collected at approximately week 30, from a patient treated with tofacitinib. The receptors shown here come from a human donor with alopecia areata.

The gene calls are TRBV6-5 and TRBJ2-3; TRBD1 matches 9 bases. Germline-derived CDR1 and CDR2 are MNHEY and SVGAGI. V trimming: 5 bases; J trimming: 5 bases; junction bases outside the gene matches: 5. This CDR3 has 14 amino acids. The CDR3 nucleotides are TGTGCCAGCAGTCCCACAGGGGGCGGAGATACGCAGTATTTT. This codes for CASSPTGGGDTQYF.

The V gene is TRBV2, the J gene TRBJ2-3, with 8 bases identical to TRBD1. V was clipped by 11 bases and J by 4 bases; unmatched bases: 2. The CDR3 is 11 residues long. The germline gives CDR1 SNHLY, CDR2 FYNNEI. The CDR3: CAEDRADTQYF. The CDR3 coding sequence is TGTGCCGAGGACAGGGCAGATACGCAGTATTTT. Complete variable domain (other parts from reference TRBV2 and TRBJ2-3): EPEVTQTPSHQVTQMGQEVILRCVPISNHLYFYWYRQILGQKVEFLVSFYNNEISEKSEIFDDQFSVERPDGSNFTLKIRSTKLEDSAMYFCAEDRADTQYFGPGTRLTVL.

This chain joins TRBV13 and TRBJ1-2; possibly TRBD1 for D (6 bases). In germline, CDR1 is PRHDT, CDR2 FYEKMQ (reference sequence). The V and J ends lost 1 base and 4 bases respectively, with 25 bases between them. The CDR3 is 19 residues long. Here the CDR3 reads CASSLVPAGHRDLSYGYTF. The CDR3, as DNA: TGTGCCAGCAGCTTAGTCCCCGCGGGACACAGGGACCTATCCTATGGCTACACCTTC.

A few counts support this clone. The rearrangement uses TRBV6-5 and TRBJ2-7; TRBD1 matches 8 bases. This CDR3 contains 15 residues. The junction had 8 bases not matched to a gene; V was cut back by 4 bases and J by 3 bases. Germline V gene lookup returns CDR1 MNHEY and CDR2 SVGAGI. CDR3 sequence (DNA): TGTGCCAGCAGTTCCGGGACAGGCCAATTCTACGAGCAGTACTTC. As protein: CASSSGTGQFYEQYF.

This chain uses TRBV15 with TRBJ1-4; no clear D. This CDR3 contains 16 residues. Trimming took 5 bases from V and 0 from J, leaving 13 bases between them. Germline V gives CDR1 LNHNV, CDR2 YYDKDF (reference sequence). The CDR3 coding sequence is TGTGCCACCAGCCCGGCGGACCGTTCAACTAATGAAAAACTGTTTTTT. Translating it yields CATSPADRSTNEKLFF.

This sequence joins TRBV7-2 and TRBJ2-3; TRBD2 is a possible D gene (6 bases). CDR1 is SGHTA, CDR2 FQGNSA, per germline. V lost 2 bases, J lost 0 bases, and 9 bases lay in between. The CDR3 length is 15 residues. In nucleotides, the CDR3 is TGTGCCAGCAGCTTACTAGCGACTAGCACAGATACGCAGTATTTT. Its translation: CASSLLATSTDTQYF.

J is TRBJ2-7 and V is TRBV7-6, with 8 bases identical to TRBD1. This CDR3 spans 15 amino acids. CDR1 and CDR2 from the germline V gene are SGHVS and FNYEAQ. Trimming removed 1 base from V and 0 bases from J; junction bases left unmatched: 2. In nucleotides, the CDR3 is TGTGCCAGCAGCTTAGGAGGACAGGGCTCCTACGAGCAGTACTTC. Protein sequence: CASSLGGQGSYEQYF.

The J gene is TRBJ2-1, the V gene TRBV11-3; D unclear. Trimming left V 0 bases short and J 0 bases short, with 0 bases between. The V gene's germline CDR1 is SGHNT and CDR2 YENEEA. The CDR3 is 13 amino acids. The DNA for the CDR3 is TGTGCCAGCAGCTTAGACTCCTACAATGAGCAGTTCTTC. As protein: CASSLDSYNEQFF.

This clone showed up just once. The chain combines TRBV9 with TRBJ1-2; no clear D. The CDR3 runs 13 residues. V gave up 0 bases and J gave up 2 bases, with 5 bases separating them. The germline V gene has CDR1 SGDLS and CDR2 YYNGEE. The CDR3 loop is CASSVEVNYGYTF. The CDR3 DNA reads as TGTGCCAGCAGCGTAGAAGTGAACTATGGCTACACCTTC.

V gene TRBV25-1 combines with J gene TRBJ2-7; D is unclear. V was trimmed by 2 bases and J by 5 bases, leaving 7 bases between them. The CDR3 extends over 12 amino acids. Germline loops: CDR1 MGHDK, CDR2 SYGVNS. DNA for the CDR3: TGTGCCAGCAGTGAAAGGTTCGACGAGCAGTACTTC. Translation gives CASSERFDEQYF.

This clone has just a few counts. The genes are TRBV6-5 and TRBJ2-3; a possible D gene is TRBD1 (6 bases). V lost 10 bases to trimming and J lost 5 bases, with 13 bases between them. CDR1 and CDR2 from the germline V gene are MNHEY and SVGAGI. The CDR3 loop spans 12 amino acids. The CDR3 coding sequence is TGTGCCATCACAGGGCAAGGAGATACGCAGTATTTT. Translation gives CAITGQGDTQYF.

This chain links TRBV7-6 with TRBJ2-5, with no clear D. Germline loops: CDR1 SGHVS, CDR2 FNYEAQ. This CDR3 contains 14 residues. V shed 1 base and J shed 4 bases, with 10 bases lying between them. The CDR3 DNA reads TGTGCCAGCAGCTTAGTCGTAGGGTCAGAGACCCAGTACTTC. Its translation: CASSLVVGSETQYF.

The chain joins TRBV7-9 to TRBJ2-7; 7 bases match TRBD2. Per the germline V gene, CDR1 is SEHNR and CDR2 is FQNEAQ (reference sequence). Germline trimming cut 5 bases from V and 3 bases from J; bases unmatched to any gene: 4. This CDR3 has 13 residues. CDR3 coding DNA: TGTGCCAGCAGCCCCCGGGGGGACTACGAGCAGTACTTC. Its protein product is CASSPRGDYEQYF.

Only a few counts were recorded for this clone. The CDR3 region is CASSLRQFEAFF. CDR3 sequence (DNA): TGTGCCAGCAGCTTAAGACAGTTTGAAGCTTTCTTT. The genes are TRBV13 and TRBJ1-1, with D possibly TRBD1 on 5 matching bases. The germline CDR1 and CDR2 sequences are PRHDT and FYEKMQ (reference sequence). The CDR3 is made up of 12 amino acids. V gave up 2 bases and J gave up 7 bases, with 8 bases separating them.

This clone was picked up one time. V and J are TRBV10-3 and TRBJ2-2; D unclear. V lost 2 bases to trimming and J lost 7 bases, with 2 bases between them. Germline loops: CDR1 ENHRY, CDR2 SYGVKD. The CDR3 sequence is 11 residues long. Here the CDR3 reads CAISEIGELFF. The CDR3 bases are TGTGCCATCAGTGAGATCGGGGAGCTGTTTTTT.

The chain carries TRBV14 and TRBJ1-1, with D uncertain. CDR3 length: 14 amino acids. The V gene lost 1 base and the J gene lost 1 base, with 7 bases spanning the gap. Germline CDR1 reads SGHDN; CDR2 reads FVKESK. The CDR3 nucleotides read TGTGCCAGCAGCCAAGTGGGCAAGAACACTGAAGCTTTCTTT. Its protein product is CASSQVGKNTEAFF. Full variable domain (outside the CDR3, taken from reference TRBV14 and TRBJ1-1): EAGVTQFPSHSVIEKGQTVTLRCDPISGHDNLYWYRRVMGKEIKFLLHFVKESKQDESGMPNNRFLAERTGGTYSTLKVQPAELEDSGVYFCASSQVGKNTEAFFGQGTRLTVV.

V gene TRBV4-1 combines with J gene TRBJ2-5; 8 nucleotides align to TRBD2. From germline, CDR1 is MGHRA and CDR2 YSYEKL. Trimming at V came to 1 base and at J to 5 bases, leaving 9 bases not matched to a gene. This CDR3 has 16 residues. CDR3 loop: CASSQVVTGGPETQYF. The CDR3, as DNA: TGCGCCAGCAGCCAAGTAGTAACGGGAGGGCCGGAGACCCAGTACTTC.

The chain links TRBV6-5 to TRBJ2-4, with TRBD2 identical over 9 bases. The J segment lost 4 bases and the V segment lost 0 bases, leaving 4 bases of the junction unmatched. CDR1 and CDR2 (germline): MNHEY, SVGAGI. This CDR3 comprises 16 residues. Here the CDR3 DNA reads TGTGCCAGCAGTTACTCCATAGCGGGGGAGAAAAACATTCAGTACTTC. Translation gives CASSYSIAGEKNIQYF.

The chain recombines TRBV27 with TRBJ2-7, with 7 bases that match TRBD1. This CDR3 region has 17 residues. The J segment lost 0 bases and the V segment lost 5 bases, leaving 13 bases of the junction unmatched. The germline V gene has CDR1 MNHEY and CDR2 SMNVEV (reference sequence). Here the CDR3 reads CASSTRDSHEGSYEQYF. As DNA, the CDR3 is TGTGCCAGCAGTACGAGGGACAGTCACGAAGGCTCCTACGAGCAGTACTTC.

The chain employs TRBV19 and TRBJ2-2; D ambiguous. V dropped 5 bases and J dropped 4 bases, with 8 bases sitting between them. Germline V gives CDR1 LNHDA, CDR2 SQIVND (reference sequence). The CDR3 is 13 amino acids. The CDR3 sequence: CASSLLSTGELFF. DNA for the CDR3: TGTGCCAGTAGTTTACTCAGCACCGGGGAGCTGTTTTTT.

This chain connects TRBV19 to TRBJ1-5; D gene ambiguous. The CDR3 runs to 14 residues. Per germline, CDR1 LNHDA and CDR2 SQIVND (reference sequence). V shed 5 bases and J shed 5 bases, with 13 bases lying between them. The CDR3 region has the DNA TGTGCCAGTAGTTCCTCCCTCTTCCATCAGCCCCAGCATTTT. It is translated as CASSSSLFHQPQHF.

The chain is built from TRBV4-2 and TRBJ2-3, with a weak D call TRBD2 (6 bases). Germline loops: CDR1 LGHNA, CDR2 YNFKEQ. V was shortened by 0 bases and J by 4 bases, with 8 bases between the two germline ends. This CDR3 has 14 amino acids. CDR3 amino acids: CASSQELASDTQYF. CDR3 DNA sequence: TGTGCCAGCAGCCAAGAACTAGCTTCAGATACGCAGTATTTT.

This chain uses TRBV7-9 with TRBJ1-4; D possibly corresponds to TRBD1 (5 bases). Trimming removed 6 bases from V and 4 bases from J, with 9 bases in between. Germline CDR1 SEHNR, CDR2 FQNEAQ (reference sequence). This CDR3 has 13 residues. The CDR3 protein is CASSIDSNEKLFF. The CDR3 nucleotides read TGTGCCAGCAGTATAGACAGTAATGAAAAACTGTTTTTT.

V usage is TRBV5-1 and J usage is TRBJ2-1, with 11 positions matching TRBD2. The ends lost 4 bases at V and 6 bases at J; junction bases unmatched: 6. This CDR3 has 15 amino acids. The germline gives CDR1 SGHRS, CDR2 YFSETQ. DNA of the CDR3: TGCGCCAGCAGCGTGGGACTAGCGGACCCCAATGAGCAGTTCTTC. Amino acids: CASSVGLADPNEQFF.

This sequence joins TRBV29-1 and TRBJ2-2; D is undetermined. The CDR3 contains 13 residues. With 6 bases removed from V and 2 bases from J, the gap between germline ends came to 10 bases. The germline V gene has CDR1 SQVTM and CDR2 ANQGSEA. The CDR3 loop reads CSVIGVNTGELFF. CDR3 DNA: TGCAGCGTGATCGGCGTCAACACCGGGGAGCTGTTTTTT.

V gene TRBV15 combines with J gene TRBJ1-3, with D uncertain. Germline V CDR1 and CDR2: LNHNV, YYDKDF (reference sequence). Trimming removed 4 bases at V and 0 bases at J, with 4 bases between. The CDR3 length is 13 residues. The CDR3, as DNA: TGTGCCACCAGCACCTTCTCTGGAAACACCATATATTTT. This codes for CATSTFSGNTIYF.

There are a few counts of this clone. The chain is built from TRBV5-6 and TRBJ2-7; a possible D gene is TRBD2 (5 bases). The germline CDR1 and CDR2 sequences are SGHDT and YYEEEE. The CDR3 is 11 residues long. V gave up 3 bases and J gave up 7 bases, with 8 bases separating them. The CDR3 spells CASSSGLEQYF. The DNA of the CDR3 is TGTGCCAGCAGCTCAGGACTTGAGCAGTACTTC.